This T cell receptor (beta chain) was retrieved from a study of blood T cell repertoires in COVID-19. Repertoires were generated with immunoSEQ multiplex PCR, while TCRdb's copy carries only in-frame clones and drops some. The sample contains some 170,000 clones, over 80% of which appear only once. The CDR3 sequence is 14 residues long. Trimming removed 4 bases from V and 5 bases from J, with 14 bases in between. Germline CDR1 LGHDT, CDR2 YNNKEL (reference sequence). The sequencing input was peripheral blood. The genes are TRBV3-1 (or the pseudogene TRBV3-2) and TRBJ2-5; D is uncertain. This receptor was taken from a woman aged 55-69 years who had recovered from COVID-19. The CDR3 reads CASSLSRSGETQYF. In DNA, the CDR3 is TGTGCCAGCAGCCTCTCTCGATCCGGGGAGACCCAGTACTTC.